The 3 T cell receptor beta chains in this list originate from one sample, sequenced in a study of T cell clonality in common variable immunodeficiency. Generated by immunoSEQ multiplex PCR, the TCRdb table keeps only in-frame clones and is missing some. The sample has tens of thousands of clones, none seen only once; the top ten hold 2% to 2.5%. Material for sequencing was peripheral blood mononuclear cells. Source of these receptors: a person aged 18 to 69 in good health.

This clone was observed at least ten times. The read is 3 residues too short to cover the CDR3 end, so that end is filled in from the germline J gene. This chain links TRBV20-1 with TRBJ1-2; tentatively, D is TRBD1 (5 bases). Germline CDR1 is DFQATT and CDR2 is SNEGSKA (reference sequence). The CDR3 runs 13 residues. Partial CDR3 DNA: TGCACCACCTTTTCAGGGATGGGGTATGGC. It is translated as CTTFSGMGYG. The whole CDR3 sequence reads CTTFSGMGYGYTF.

At least ten counts were recorded for this clone. From the germline J gene comes the end of the CDR3, since the read stops 3 residues before it. The rearrangement links TRBV10-3 to TRBJ1-6; 7 nucleotides align to TRBD1. The CDR3 covers 13 residues. V was pared by 11 bases and J by 7 bases, with 8 bases of the junction left unmatched. Germline V gene sequence: CDR1 ENHRY, CDR2 SYGVKD. The covered CDR3 bases are TGTGCCCCCCCCGGGACAGAGAATTCACCC. Encoded protein: CAPPGTENSP. The whole CDR3 is CAPPGTENSPLHF.

This clone was recorded at least ten times. The read falls 3 residues short of the CDR3 end, and the missing part is taken from the germline J gene. The J gene is TRBJ1-6, the V gene TRBV20-1; tentative D call: TRBD1 (5 bases). This CDR3 comprises 14 residues. Germline values: CDR1 DFQATT, CDR2 SNEGSKA (reference sequence). Trimming stripped 0 bases from V and 8 bases from J, with 11 bases between. The CDR3 loop reads CSARDQGNDSPLHF. CDR3 DNA, as far as it was read: TGCAGTGCTAGAGATCAGGGAAACGATTCACCC.